This T cell receptor (beta chain) was recovered during a study of OX40 agonist ivuxolimab in advanced cancers. This clone came up once. With 2 bases removed from V and 7 bases from J, the gap between germline ends came to 9 bases. The CDR3 runs 12 residues. Germline-derived CDR1 and CDR2 are KGHSH and LQKENI. Cycle 7 day 1, cycle 4 day 1, and baseline were the timepoints at which blood was sampled. Assay: immunoSEQ multiplex PCR; the TCRdb copy retains only in-frame clones and omits some. This sample carries 75,000 to 100,000 clones, around 85% of them seen once, and the ten largest clones take more than 5%.

This specimen was CD4+ or CD8+ T cells sorted from blood, taken in a trial of the OX40 agonist ivuxolimab. The genes are TRBV18 and TRBJ2-7; no definite D call. The TCR originated in an adult with an advanced solid tumor such as melanoma, head and neck, liver or kidney cancer. Written as DNA, the CDR3 is TGTGCCAGCTCACCAGAAGGCGTGGAGCAGTACTTC. This sequence encodes CASSPEGVEQYF. Supplemented by reference TRBV18 and TRBJ2-7, the full variable domain reads NAGVMQNPRHLVRRRGQEARLRCSPMKGHSHVYWYRQLPEEGLKFMVYLQKENIIDESGMPKERFSAEFPKEGPSILRIQQVVRGDSAAYFCASSPEGVEQYFGPGTRLTVT.